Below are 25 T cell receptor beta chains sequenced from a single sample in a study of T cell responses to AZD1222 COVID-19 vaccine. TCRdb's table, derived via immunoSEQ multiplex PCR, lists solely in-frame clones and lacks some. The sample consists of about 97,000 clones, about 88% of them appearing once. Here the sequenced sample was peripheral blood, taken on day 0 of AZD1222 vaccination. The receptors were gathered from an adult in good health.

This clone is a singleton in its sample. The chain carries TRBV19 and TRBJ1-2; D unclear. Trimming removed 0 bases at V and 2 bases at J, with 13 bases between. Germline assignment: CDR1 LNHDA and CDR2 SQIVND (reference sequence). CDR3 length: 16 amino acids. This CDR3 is CASSIDLPARNYGYTF. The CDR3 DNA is TGTGCCAGTAGTATAGATCTTCCAGCGAGAAACTATGGCTACACCTTC.

The CDR3 DNA sequence: TGCGCCAGCAGTGAGTTCAGCGGGAGGGCCGTTCTTTTGGGAGATACGCAGTATTTT. It encodes CASSEFSGRAVLLGDTQYF. The chain combines TRBV10-1 with TRBJ2-3, with 10 positions matching TRBD2. Germline lookup yields CDR1 WNHNN and CDR2 SYGVQD (reference sequence). V lost 1 base, J lost 5 bases, and 15 bases stayed unmatched. This CDR3 spans 19 amino acids.

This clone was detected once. CDR3 nucleotide sequence: TGTGCCAGCAGCTTAGGGGGCGCCTCAAATTACGAGCAGTACTTC. Residues: CASSLGGASNYEQYF. The chain uses TRBV7-6 and TRBJ2-7, with TRBD1 as a possible D gene (5 bases). This CDR3 has 15 residues. Germline CDR1 SGHVS, CDR2 FNYEAQ. V dropped 1 base and J dropped 4 bases, with 14 bases sitting between them. The entire variable domain, with the rest obtained from reference TRBV7-6 and TRBJ2-7, is as follows: GAGVSQSPRYKVTKRGQDVALRCDPISGHVSLYWYRQALGQGPEFLTYFNYEAQQDKSGLPNDRFSAERPEGSISTLTIQRTEQRDSAMYRCASSLGGASNYEQYFGPGTRLTVT.

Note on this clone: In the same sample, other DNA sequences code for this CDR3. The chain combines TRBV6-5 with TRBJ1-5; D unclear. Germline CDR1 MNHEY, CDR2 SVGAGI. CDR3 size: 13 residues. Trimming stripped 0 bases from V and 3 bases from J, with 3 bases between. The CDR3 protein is CASSYSSNQPQHF. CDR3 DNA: TGTGCCAGCAGTTACTCGTCCAATCAGCCCCAGCATTTT.

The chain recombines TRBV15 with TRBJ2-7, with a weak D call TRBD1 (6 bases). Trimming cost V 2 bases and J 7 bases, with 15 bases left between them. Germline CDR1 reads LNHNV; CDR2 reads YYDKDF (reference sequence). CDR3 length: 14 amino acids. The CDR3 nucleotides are TGTGCCACCAGCAGAAACCGACAGGCAAGGGAGCAGTACTTC. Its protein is CATSRNRQAREQYF.

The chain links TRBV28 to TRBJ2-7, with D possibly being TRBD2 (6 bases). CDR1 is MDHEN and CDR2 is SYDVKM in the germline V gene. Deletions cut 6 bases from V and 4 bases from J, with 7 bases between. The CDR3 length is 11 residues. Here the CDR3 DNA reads TGTGCCAGCAGGGCGGGATACGAGCAGTACTTC. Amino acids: CASRAGYEQYF. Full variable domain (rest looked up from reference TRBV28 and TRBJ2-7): DVKVTQSSRYLVKRTGEKVFLECVQDMDHENMFWYRQDPGLGLRLIYFSYDVKMKEKGDIPEGYSVSREKKERFSLILESASTNQTSMYLCASRAGYEQYFGPGTRLTVT.

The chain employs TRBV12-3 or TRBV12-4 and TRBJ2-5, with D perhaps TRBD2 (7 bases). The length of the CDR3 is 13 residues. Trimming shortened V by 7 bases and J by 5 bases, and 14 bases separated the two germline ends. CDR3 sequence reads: CASIRGGGETQYF. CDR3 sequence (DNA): TGTGCCAGCATTCGGGGAGGGGGTGAGACCCAGTACTTC.

The CDR3 is CASTSLQGNTEAFF. Written as DNA, the CDR3 is TGTGCCAGCACCTCACTACAGGGGAACACTGAAGCTTTCTTT. This rearrangement joins TRBV2 to TRBJ1-1; tentative D call: TRBD1 (6 bases). The germline CDR1 and CDR2 sequences are SNHLY and FYNNEI. This CDR3 has 14 residues. Trimming cost V 7 bases and J 1 base, with 13 bases left between them. The whole variable domain, filled in from reference TRBV2 and TRBJ1-1, reads EPEVTQTPSHQVTQMGQEVILRCVPISNHLYFYWYRQILGQKVEFLVSFYNNEISEKSEIFDDQFSVERPDGSNFTLKIRSTKLEDSAMYFCASTSLQGNTEAFFGQGTRLTVV.

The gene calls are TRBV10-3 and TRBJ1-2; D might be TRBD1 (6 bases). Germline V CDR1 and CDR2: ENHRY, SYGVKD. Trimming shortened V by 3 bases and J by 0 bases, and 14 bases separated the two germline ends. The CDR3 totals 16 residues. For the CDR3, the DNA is TGTGCCATCAGTGACCCAAACAGGGAGGCTAACTATGGCTACACCTTC. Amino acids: CAISDPNREANYGYTF.

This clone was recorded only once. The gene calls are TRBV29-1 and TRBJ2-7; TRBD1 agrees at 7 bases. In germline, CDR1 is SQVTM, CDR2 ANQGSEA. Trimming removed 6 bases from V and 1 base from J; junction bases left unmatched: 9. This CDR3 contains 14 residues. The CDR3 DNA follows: TGCAGCGTCAACAGGGGTCAGGGTTCCTACGAGCAGTACTTC. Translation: CSVNRGQGSYEQYF.

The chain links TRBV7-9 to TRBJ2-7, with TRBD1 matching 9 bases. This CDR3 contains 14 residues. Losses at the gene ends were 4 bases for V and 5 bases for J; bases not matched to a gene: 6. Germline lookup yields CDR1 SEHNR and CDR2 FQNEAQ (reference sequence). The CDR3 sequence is CASSSDRGSNEQYF. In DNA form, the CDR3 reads TGTGCCAGCAGCTCGGACAGGGGTTCCAACGAGCAGTACTTC.

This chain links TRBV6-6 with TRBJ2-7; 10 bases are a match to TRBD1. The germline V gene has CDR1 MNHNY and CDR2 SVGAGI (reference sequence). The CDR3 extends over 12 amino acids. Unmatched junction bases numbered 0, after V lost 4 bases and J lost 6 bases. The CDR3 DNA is TGTGCCAGCAGTTGGGACAGGGGCGAGCAGTACTTC. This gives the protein CASSWDRGEQYF.

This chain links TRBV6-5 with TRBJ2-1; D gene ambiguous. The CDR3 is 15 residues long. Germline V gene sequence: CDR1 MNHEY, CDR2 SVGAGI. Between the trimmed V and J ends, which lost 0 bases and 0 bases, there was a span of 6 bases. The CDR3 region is CASSYSTSSYNEQFF. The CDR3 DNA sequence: TGTGCCAGCAGTTACTCGACCAGCTCCTACAATGAGCAGTTCTTC.

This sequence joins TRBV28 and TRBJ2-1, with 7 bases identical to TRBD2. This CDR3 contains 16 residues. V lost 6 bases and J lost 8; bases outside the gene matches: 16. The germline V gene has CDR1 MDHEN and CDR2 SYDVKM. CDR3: CASRTYGEGSYHEQFF. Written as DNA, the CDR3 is TGTGCCAGCAGGACCTACGGGGAGGGCTCTTATCATGAGCAGTTCTTC.

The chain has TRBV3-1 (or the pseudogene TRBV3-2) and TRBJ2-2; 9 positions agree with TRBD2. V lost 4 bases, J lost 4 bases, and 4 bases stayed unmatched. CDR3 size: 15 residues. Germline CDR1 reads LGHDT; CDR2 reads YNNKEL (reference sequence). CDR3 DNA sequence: TGTGCCAGCAGCCCCCGGCGGGAGGGCACCGGGGAGCTGTTTTTT. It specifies CASSPRREGTGELFF.

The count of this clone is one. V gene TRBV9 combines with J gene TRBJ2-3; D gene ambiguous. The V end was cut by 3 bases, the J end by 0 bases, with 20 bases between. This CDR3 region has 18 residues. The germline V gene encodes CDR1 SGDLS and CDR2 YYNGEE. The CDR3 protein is CASSGSPARPMSTDTQYF. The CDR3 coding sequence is TGTGCCAGCAGCGGATCGCCGGCTAGGCCGATGAGCACAGATACGCAGTATTTT.

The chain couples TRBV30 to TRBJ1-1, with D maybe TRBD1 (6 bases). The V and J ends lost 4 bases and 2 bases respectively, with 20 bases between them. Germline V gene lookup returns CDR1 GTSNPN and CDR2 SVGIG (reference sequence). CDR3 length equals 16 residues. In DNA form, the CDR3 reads TGTGCCTGGATCACTACCCCGGGACACCAAAACACTGAAGCTTTCTTT. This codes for CAWITTPGHQNTEAFF. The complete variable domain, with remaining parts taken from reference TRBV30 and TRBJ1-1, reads SQTIHQWPATLVQPVGSPLSLECTVEGTSNPNLYWYRQAAGRGLQLLFYSVGIGQISSEVPQNLSASRPQDRQFILSSKKLLLSDSGFYLCAWITTPGHQNTEAFFGQGTRLTVV.

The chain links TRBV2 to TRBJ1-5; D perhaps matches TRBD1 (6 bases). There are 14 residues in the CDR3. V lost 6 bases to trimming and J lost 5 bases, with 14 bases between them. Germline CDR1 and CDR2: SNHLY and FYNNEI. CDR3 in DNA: TGTGCCAGCAGGGGGGCAGCGGTACATCAGCCCCAGCATTTT. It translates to CASRGAAVHQPQHF.

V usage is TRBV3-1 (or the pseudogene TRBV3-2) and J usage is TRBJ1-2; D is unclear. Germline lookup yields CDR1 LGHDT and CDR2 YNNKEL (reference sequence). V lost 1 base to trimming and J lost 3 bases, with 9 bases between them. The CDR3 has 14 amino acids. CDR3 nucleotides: TGTGCCAGCAGCCAAGGGGCCTCTGACTATGGCTACACCTTC. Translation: CASSQGASDYGYTF.

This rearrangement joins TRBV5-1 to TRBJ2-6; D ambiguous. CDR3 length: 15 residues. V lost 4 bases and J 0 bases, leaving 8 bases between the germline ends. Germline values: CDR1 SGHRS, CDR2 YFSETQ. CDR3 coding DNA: TGCGCCAGCAGCCCTCAGAGCTCTGGGGCCAACGTCCTGACTTTC. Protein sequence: CASSPQSSGANVLTF.

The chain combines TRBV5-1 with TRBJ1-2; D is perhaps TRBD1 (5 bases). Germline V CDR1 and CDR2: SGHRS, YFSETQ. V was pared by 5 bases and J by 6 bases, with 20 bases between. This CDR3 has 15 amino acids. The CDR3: CASRDPQRGLHGYTF. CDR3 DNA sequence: TGCGCCAGCAGGGACCCACAGCGGGGGTTACATGGCTACACCTTC.

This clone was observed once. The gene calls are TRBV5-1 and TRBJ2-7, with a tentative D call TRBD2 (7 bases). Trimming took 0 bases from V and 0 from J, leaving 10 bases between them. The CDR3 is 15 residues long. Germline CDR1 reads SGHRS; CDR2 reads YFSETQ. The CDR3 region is CASSLAGGLSYEQYF. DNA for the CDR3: TGCGCCAGCAGCTTGGCCGGGGGGCTCTCCTACGAGCAGTACTTC.

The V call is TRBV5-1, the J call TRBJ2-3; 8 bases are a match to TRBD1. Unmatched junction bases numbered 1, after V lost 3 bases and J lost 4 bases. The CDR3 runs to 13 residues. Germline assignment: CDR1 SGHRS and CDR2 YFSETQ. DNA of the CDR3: TGCGCCAGCAGCTGGGGACAGGCAGATACGCAGTATTTT. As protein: CASSWGQADTQYF.

The CDR3 loop reads CATSSRKAGNTEAFF. CDR3 sequence (DNA): TGTGCCACCAGCAGCCGGAAGGCGGGGAACACTGAAGCTTTCTTT. The rearrangement uses TRBV15 and TRBJ1-1; D not certain. The CDR3 runs 15 residues. Trimming removed 3 bases at V and 1 base at J, with 12 bases between. Germline values: CDR1 LNHNV, CDR2 YYDKDF (reference sequence).

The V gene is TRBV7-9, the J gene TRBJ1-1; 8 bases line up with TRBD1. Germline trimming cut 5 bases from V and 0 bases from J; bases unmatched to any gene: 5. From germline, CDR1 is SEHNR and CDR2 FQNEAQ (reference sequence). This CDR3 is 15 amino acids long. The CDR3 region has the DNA TGTGCCAGCAGCGAAACAGGGGGGCTGAACACTGAAGCTTTCTTT. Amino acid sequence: CASSETGGLNTEAFF.